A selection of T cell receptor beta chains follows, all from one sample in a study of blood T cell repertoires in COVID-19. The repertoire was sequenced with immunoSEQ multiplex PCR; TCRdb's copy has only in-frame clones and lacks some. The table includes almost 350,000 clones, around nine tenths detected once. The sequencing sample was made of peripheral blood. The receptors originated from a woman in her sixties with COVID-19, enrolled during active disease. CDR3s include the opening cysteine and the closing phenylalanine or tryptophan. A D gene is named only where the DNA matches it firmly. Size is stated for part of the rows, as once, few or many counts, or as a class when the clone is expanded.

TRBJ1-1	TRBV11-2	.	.	TGTGCCAGCAGCTTACTGACAACAACTTCAGCTTTCTTT	CASSLLTTTSAFF
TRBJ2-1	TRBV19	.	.	TGTGCCAGTAGTATTGTGACAGGCTACTACAATGAGCAGTTCTTC	CASSIVTGYYNEQFF
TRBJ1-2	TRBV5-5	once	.	TGTGCCAGCAGCTTGGGTCCGGGGGATGGCTACACCTTC	CASSLGPGDGYTF
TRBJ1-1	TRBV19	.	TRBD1	TGTGCCAGACCGGGACAGGGTGCTGGGAGTGGTGAAGCTTTCTTT	CARPGQGAGSGEAFF
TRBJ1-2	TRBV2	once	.	TGTGCCAGCAGTGCCCAAGGCAGGACACTTACCTTC	CASSAQGRTLTF
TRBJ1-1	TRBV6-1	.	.	TGTGCCAGCAGTGGTCGGTATAATCGAAAGACTGCTGAAGCTTTCTTT	CASSGRYNRKTAEAFF
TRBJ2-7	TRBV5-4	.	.	TGTGCCAGCAGCTTGCAGGGGCAGGAGTACTTC	CASSLQGQEYF
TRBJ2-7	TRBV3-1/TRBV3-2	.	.	TGTGCCAGCAGCCATTATCTAGCCGGCTACGAGCAGTACTTC	CASSHYLAGYEQYF
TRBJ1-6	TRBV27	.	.	TGTGCCAGCAGTTTCCGAGGTGCCTATAATTCACCCCTCCACTTT	CASSFRGAYNSPLHF
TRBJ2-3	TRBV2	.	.	TGTGCCAGCAGTGAATGGGAGGCGGGTACGCAGTATTTT	CASSEWEAGTQYF
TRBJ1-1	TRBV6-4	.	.	TGTGCCAGCAGTGCCAGAACGAACACTGAAGCTTTCTTT	CASSARTNTEAFF
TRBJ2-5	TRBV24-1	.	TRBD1	TGTGCCACCTTAAACCTCAGGGACAGCCAAGAGACCCAGTACTTC	CATLNLRDSQETQYF
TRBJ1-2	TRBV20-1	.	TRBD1	TGCAGTGCTGGTGGGGACAGCCCGTCAGGGGGCTACACCTTC	CSAGGDSPSGGYTF
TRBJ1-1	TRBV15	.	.	TGTGCCACCAGCAGAGCAGAGGGAGTGAACACTGAAGCTTTCTTT	CATSRAEGVNTEAFF
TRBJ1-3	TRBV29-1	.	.	TGCAGCGTCGCTCAACACTCTGGAAACACCATATATTTT	CSVAQHSGNTIYF
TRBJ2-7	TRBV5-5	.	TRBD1	TGTGCCAGCAGCACACCGGGACAGGGGGCCTACGAGCAGTACTTC	CASSTPGQGAYEQYF
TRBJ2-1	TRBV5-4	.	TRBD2	TGTGCCAGCAGCCCGCAGGGAGGACTAGCGGGGGGGGATGAGCAGTTCTTC	CASSPQGGLAGGDEQFF
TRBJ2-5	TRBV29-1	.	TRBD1	TGCAGCGCCAGGACAGGGCAAGAGACCCAGTACTTC	CSARTGQETQYF
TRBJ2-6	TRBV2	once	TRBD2	TGTGCCAGCAGTGAGGACGAACTAGCGGGGGGCATCCCTGGGGCCAACGTCCTGACTTTC	CASSEDELAGGIPGANVLTF
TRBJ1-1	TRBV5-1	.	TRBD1	TGCGCCAGCAGCTTAAGCCAGGGGGACACTGAAGCTTTCTTT	CASSLSQGDTEAFF
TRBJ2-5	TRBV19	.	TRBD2	TGTGCCAGTAGTATACGGGAGGGCGCTCAAGAGACCCAGTACTTC	CASSIREGAQETQYF
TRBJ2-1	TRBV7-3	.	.	TGTGCCAGCAGCTTAATCGCTACTAGGACAGTTATTGACAATGAGCAGTTCTTC	CASSLIATRTVIDNEQFF
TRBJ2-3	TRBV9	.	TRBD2	TGTGCCAGCAGCGCCTCGATAGCGGGCACCACAGATACGCAGTATTTT	CASSASIAGTTDTQYF
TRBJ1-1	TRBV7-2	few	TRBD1	TGTGCCAGCAGCTTCAGGGACAGGGGTATAGCTTTCTTT	CASSFRDRGIAFF
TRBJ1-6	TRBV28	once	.	TGTGCCAGCAGTCCGTACCAGTCCTCCTATAATTCACCCCTCCACTTT	CASSPYQSSYNSPLHF
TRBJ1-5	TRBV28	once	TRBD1	TGTGCCAGCAGTCTATCCGGACAGGGACCTCAGCCCCAGCATTTT	CASSLSGQGPQPQHF
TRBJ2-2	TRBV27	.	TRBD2	TGTGCCAGCAGTTCCCAACGGACTAGCGGGGTGGTCACCGGGGAGCTGTTTTTT	CASSSQRTSGVVTGELFF
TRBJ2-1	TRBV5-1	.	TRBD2	TGCGCCAGCAGCACCGGACTAGCGAGCGGTGAGCAGTTCTTC	CASSTGLASGEQFF
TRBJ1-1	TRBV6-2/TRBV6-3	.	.	TGTGCCAGCAGTTACTCGGGTTACCTCGGGGTAGCTTTCTTT	CASSYSGYLGVAFF
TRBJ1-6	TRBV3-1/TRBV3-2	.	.	TGTGCCAGCAGCCAAGTTACATTGGATTCACCCCTCCACTTT	CASSQVTLDSPLHF
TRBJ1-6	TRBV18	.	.	TGTGCCAGCTCACCAACAGATAATTCACCCCTCCACTTT	CASSPTDNSPLHF
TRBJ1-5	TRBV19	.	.	TGTGCCAGTAGTCCCCATCTTGGCGGGCCCCAGCATTTT	CASSPHLGGPQHF
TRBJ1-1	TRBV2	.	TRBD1	TGTGCCAGCAGCCGACAGGGAACGAACACTGAAGCTTTCTTT	CASSRQGTNTEAFF
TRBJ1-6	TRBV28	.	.	TGTGCCAGCAGCGCCCCTTCGGGTGCGATTTCACCCCTCCACTTT	CASSAPSGAISPLHF
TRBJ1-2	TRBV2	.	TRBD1	TGTGCCACCCACCCGACAGGGGCCTATGGCTACACCTTC	CATHPTGAYGYTF
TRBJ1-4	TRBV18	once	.	TGTGCCAGCTCACCGGGATCCCCAGGGGCGGGCGAAAAACTGTTTTTT	CASSPGSPGAGEKLFF
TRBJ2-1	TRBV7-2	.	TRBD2	TGTGCCAGCAGCAAAGAACTAGCGGGCAATGAGCAGTTCTTC	CASSKELAGNEQFF
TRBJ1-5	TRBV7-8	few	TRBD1	TGTGCCAGCAGTTCGACAGGGGGTGTAAATCAGCCCCAGCATTTT	CASSSTGGVNQPQHF
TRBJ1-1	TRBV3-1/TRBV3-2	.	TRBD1	TGTGCCAGCAGCCAAGTCCCGGACAGGGGAGGTACTGAAGCTTTCTTT	CASSQVPDRGGTEAFF
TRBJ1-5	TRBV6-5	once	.	TGTGCCAGCAGTTCCACAGGGTGGCAGCCCCAGCATTTT	CASSSTGWQPQHF
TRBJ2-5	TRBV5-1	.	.	TGCGCCAGCAGCTTGGGAGGGTACCAAGAGACCCAGTACTTC	CASSLGGYQETQYF
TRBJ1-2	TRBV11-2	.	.	TGTGCCAGCAGCCCAGGGGTTTCGGGGAACTATGGCTACACCTTC	CASSPGVSGNYGYTF
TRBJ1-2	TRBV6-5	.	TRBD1	TGTGCCAGCAGCTCACCGGGACAGGGTTCTGGCTACACCTTC	CASSSPGQGSGYTF
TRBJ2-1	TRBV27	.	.	TGTGCCAGCAGTTCCGGGTCCTACAATGAGCAGTTCTTC	CASSSGSYNEQFF
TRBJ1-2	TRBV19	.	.	TGTGCCAGTAGTATACAGCGGGATAATGGCTACACCTTC	CASSIQRDNGYTF
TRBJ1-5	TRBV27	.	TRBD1	TGTGCCAACCCACGGACAGGGGGCGGTCAGCCCCAGCATTTT	CANPRTGGGQPQHF
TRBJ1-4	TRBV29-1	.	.	TGCAGCGTTGAAGAAGGGCAGGGAGGAAAACTGTTTTTT	CSVEEGQGGKLFF
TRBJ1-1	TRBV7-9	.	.	TGTGCCAGCAGCTTCCAGACACTGAACACTGAAGCTTTCTTT	CASSFQTLNTEAFF
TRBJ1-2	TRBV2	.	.	TGTGCCAGCAGCGGACAGACCAACTATGGCTACACCTTC	CASSGQTNYGYTF
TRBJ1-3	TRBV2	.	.	TGTGCCAGCAGTGAAGATGCGGGGAGGGGAAACACCATATATTTT	CASSEDAGRGNTIYF
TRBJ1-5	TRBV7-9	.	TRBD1	TGTGCCAGCAGCTTAGAAACGGCGGACAGGCGTAATCAGCCCCAGCATTTT	CASSLETADRRNQPQHF
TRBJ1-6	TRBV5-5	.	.	TGTGCCAGCAGCTTGGGGCGGTTCTATAATTCACCCCTCCACTTT	CASSLGRFYNSPLHF
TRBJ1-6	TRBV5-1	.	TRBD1	TGCGCCAGCAGCGCACAGGGGAACCTGAATTCACCCCTCCACTTT	CASSAQGNLNSPLHF
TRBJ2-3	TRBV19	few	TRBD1	TGTGCCAGTAGTCGCCCAGGGGGCGCATCAGATACGCAGTATTTT	CASSRPGGASDTQYF
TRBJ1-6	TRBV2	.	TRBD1	TGTGCCAGCAGTGAAGCTACAGGGGATTCACCCCTCCACTTT	CASSEATGDSPLHF
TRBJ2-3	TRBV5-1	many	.	TGCGCCAGCAGCTTGGCCGGTAGCTTTAGCACAGATACGCAGTATTTT	CASSLAGSFSTDTQYF
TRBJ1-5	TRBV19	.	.	TGTGCCAGTACCGATAGGGGTTATAGCAATCAGCCCCAGCATTTT	CASTDRGYSNQPQHF
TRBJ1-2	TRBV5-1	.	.	TGCGCCAGCAGCCCTGGCCGGGACACTGCTAACTATGGCTACACCTTC	CASSPGRDTANYGYTF
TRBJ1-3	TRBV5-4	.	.	TGTGCCAGCAGCTTGGCAGGGCCCGGAAACACCATATATTTT	CASSLAGPGNTIYF